These 23 T cell receptor beta chains share one sample of origin, sequenced in a study of cytomegalovirus exposure and HLA in healthy donors. The PCR was carried out with 60 Vbeta primers and 13 Jbeta primers. Assay used: immunoSEQ multiplex PCR; TCRdb lists only in-frame clones, some missing. The data show some 140,000 clones, approximately 9% seen once. Input material: PBMCs. The origin of the receptors is a woman aged 40 to 50 in good health and CMV-seropositive.

This clone was observed a handful of times. The chain has TRBV7-8 and TRBJ2-1; 8 positions match TRBD1. Germline loops: CDR1 SGHVS, CDR2 FQNEAQ. Losses at the gene ends were 5 bases for V and 3 bases for J; bases not matched to a gene: 3. The CDR3 loop spans 14 amino acids. CDR3 amino acids: CASSLGQGYNEQFF. DNA of the CDR3: TGTGCCAGCAGCCTAGGACAGGGCTACAATGAGCAGTTCTTC.

The sample holds a few counts of this clone. The chain has TRBV2 and TRBJ2-7; D possibly corresponds to TRBD1 (6 bases). Germline assignment: CDR1 SNHLY and CDR2 FYNNEI. V was clipped by 5 bases and J by 3 bases, with 8 bases between them. CDR3 length equals 12 residues. In nucleotides, the CDR3 is TGTGCCAGCAGTAGACAGGTCTACGAGCAGTACTTC. Its translation: CASSRQVYEQYF.

V usage is TRBV11-3 and J usage is TRBJ2-2, with D possibly matching TRBD2 (6 bases). Germline V gives CDR1 SGHNT, CDR2 YENEEA. The CDR3 length is 13 residues. The germline V and J ends were trimmed by 1 base and 7 bases, with 7 bases remaining between them. The CDR3 sequence is CASSLVRGGELFF. The CDR3 DNA follows: TGTGCCAGCAGCTTAGTGCGGGGCGGGGAGCTGTTTTTT.

The gene calls are TRBV6-4 and TRBJ2-1; 7 positions match TRBD2. The CDR3 totals 13 residues. CDR1 is MRHNA, CDR2 SNTAGT, per germline. The V segment lost 2 bases and the J segment 9 bases; nucleotides outside the gene matches: 4. The chain's CDR3 is CASSDQGGTEQFF. CDR3 DNA: TGTGCCAGCAGTGACCAGGGAGGGACTGAGCAGTTCTTC.

This chain connects TRBV5-1 to TRBJ1-4, with a tentative D call TRBD1 (5 bases). Trimming removed 4 bases from V and 0 bases from J, with 13 bases in between. The CDR3 runs 16 residues. Germline V gene lookup returns CDR1 SGHRS and CDR2 YFSETQ. The CDR3 coding sequence is TGCGCCAGCAGCCCACAGCAAGGGGCAACTAATGAAAAACTGTTTTTT. Translation gives CASSPQQGATNEKLFF.

The chain employs TRBV2 and TRBJ1-2, with D possibly TRBD1 on 5 matching bases. From germline, CDR1 is SNHLY and CDR2 FYNNEI. Trimming stripped 6 bases from V and 3 bases from J, with 14 bases between. The CDR3 is 14 residues long. The CDR3 sequence is CASRGQGSYYGYTF. The CDR3 bases are TGTGCCAGCAGAGGCCAGGGCAGCTACTATGGCTACACCTTC.

This clone was counted only a few times. The chain links TRBV9 to TRBJ2-2, with 9 bases aligning to TRBD2. This CDR3 is 15 amino acids long. Germline CDR1 SGDLS, CDR2 YYNGEE. V lost 4 bases and J lost 4; bases outside the gene matches: 5. The CDR3 DNA follows: TGTGCCAGCAGCTATTCAGCGGGGGGCACCGGGGAGCTGTTTTTT. Translating it yields CASSYSAGGTGELFF.

In its sample, this clone was seen a few times. The rearrangement joins TRBV4-1 to TRBJ1-4; D ambiguous. V was clipped by 2 bases and J by 4 bases, with 17 bases between them. CDR3 size: 17 residues. The germline V gene has CDR1 MGHRA and CDR2 YSYEKL. The CDR3 spells CASSQPSLRSFNEKLFF. CDR3 nucleotides: TGCGCCAGCAGCCAACCCTCCTTGCGAAGTTTTAATGAAAAACTGTTTTTT.

Comment on this clone: In the same sample, other DNA sequences code for this CDR3. The gene calls are TRBV10-3 and TRBJ2-3; TRBD2 agrees at 8 bases. The CDR3 is made up of 14 amino acids. J lost 4 bases, V lost 6 bases, and 6 bases had no gene match. From germline, CDR1 is ENHRY and CDR2 SYGVKD. CDR3 sequence (DNA): TGTGCCATCAGCGGGGGGGTCCAGCCAGATACGCAGTATTTT. Translating gives CAISGGVQPDTQYF.

This clone has just a few counts. The J gene is TRBJ1-1, the V gene TRBV19, with D maybe TRBD1 (5 bases). Trimming took 8 bases from V and 4 from J, leaving 11 bases between them. This CDR3 spans 12 amino acids. From germline, CDR1 is LNHDA and CDR2 SQIVND (reference sequence). The CDR3 loop is CASADTTTEAFF. CDR3 DNA sequence: TGTGCCAGTGCGGACACTACCACTGAAGCTTTCTTT. The full variable domain, its missing parts supplied by reference TRBV19 and TRBJ1-1, is DGGITQSPKYLFRKEGQNVTLSCEQNLNHDAMYWYRQDPGQGLRLIYYSQIVNDFQKGDIAEGYSVSREKKESFPLTVTSAQKNPTAFYLCASADTTTEAFFGQGTRLTVV.

This clone was picked up a small number of times. V is TRBV7-9 and J is TRBJ1-1; tentatively, D is TRBD1 (5 bases). V was shortened by 6 bases and J by 4 bases, with 12 bases between the two germline ends. The length of the CDR3 is 13 residues. Germline lookup yields CDR1 SEHNR and CDR2 FQNEAQ (reference sequence). DNA of the CDR3: TGTGCCAGCAGGCCGGGGGACCGCACTGAAGCTTTCTTT. Translated: CASRPGDRTEAFF.

The chain recombines TRBV4-1 with TRBJ2-2; D is perhaps TRBD1 (6 bases). The length of the CDR3 is 15 residues. The germline gives CDR1 MGHRA, CDR2 YSYEKL. The germline V and J ends were trimmed by 1 base and 4 bases, with 10 bases remaining between them. CDR3 loop: CASSQAGAGTGELFF. The CDR3 DNA follows: TGCGCCAGCAGCCAAGCAGGGGCCGGCACCGGGGAGCTGTTTTTT.

CDR3 sequence reads: CASSPGQVTQGEQFF. In DNA form, the CDR3 reads TGTGCCAGCAGCCCAGGACAGGTGACTCAGGGGGAGCAGTTCTTC. The chain links TRBV7-9 to TRBJ2-1, with 7 bases that match TRBD1. J lost 10 bases, V lost 5 bases, and 14 bases had no gene match. CDR1 is SEHNR, CDR2 FQNEAQ, per germline (reference sequence). The CDR3 spans 15 residues.

The chain links TRBV29-1 to TRBJ1-2, with 7 bases fitting TRBD1. Trimming took 0 bases from V and 1 from J; bases not matched to a gene: 5. There are 15 residues in the CDR3. CDR1 and CDR2 (germline): SQVTM, ANQGSEA. The CDR3 spells CSVEDGGQNNYGYTF. The CDR3 region has the DNA TGCAGCGTTGAAGACGGGGGACAGAATAACTATGGCTACACCTTC. The full variable domain, with the rest looked up from reference TRBV29-1 and TRBJ1-2, is SAVISQKPSRDICQRGTSLTIQCQVDSQVTMMFWYRQQPGQSLTLIATANQGSEATYESGFVIDKFPISRPNLTFSTLTVSNMSPEDSSIYLCSVEDGGQNNYGYTFGSGTRLTVV.

DNA for the CDR3: TGTGCCAGCAGTGAACGGACAGGGGGAGCAGATACGCAGTATTTT. This codes for CASSERTGGADTQYF. The rearrangement links TRBV6-1 to TRBJ2-3, with 10 nucleotides matching TRBD1. The CDR3 has 15 residues. The V segment lost 2 bases and the J segment 4 bases; nucleotides outside the gene matches: 3. The germline CDR1 and CDR2 sequences are MNHNS and SASEGT.

This clone was observed a handful of times. The rearrangement links TRBV7-9 to TRBJ2-1; tentative D call: TRBD1 (5 bases). The CDR3 runs to 13 residues. In germline, CDR1 is SEHNR, CDR2 FQNEAQ (reference sequence). The ends were cut back, 2 bases at V and 6 bases at J, with 8 bases in the middle. CDR3 sequence (DNA): TGTGCCAGCAGCTTAAGCACAGGCAATGAGCAGTTCTTC. Its translation: CASSLSTGNEQFF.

Of note for this clone: At one boundary the junction diverges from the germline segment, which might be a read error. The gene calls are TRBV5-6 and TRBJ1-2; TRBD1 agrees at 7 bases. Germline lookup yields CDR1 SGHDT and CDR2 YYEEEE. This CDR3 spans 13 amino acids. CDR3 coding DNA: TGTGCCAGCAGCTTGGGACAGGGAGATGGCTCCACCTTC. Translated, it gives CASSLGQGDGSTF. Full variable domain (remainder filled in from reference TRBV5-6 and TRBJ1-2): DAGVTQSPTHLIKTRGQQVTLRCSPKSGHDTVSWYQQALGQGPQFIFQYYEEEERQRGNFPDRFSGHQFPNYSSELNVNALLLGDSALYLCASSLGQGDGSTFGSGTRLTVV.

This clone was detected a few times. Other DNA sequences in the same sample also yield this CDR3. J is TRBJ1-1 and V is TRBV7-2; TRBD1 is a possible D gene (5 bases). Trimming cost V 0 bases and J 11 bases, with 16 bases left between them. This CDR3 comprises 14 residues. CDR1 is SGHTA, CDR2 FQGNSA, per germline. The CDR3 here is CASSLARGTQWAFF. CDR3 nucleotides: TGTGCCAGCAGCTTAGCGCGGGGGACTCAATGGGCTTTCTTT. The full variable domain, completed using reference TRBV7-2 and TRBJ1-1, is GAGVSQSPSNKVTEKGKDVELRCDPISGHTALYWYRQSLGQGLEFLIYFQGNSAPDKSGLPSDRFSAERTGGSVSTLTIQRTQQEDSAVYLCASSLARGTQWAFFGQGTRLTVV.

This clone was seen more than once but under ten times. The chain employs TRBV7-6 and TRBJ2-5, with 9 bases lining up with TRBD2. The germline V gene has CDR1 SGHVS and CDR2 FNYEAQ. V was clipped by 6 bases and J by 0 bases; unmatched bases: 17. The CDR3 is 19 amino acids. CDR3 sequence reads: CASRLTLAGKSLYQETQYF. Written as DNA, the CDR3 is TGTGCCAGCAGATTAACCCTAGCGGGGAAAAGCCTGTACCAAGAGACCCAGTACTTC.

There are a few counts of this clone. The chain joins TRBV10-1 to TRBJ2-7; D is possibly TRBD1 (5 bases). The CDR3 runs 16 residues. Per the germline V gene, CDR1 is WNHNN and CDR2 is SYGVQD (reference sequence). V was trimmed by 7 bases and J by 0 bases, leaving 19 bases between them. The CDR3 region has the DNA TGCGCCAGCAACCTAGACGGACAAGCCAGCTCCTACGAGCAGTACTTC. Protein sequence: CASNLDGQASSYEQYF.

V and J are TRBV18 and TRBJ1-4; 9 bases align to TRBD1. This CDR3 has 15 residues. Germline CDR1 is KGHSH and CDR2 is LQKENI. V was clipped by 2 bases and J by 6 bases; unmatched bases: 4. This CDR3 reads CASSPEDRGDEKLFF. CDR3 coding DNA: TGTGCCAGCTCACCAGAGGACAGGGGAGATGAAAAACTGTTTTTT.

Concerning this clone: The sample holds other DNA sequences that translate to the same CDR3. V and J are TRBV6-1 and TRBJ1-2; no reliable D call. V shed 2 bases and J shed 3 bases, with 7 bases lying between them. This CDR3 is built from 13 residues. Germline loops: CDR1 MNHNS, CDR2 SASEGT. In DNA, the CDR3 is TGTGCCAGCAGTGAACGGAGGGACTATGGCTACACCTTC. Amino acids: CASSERRDYGYTF.

This clone was counted a few times. The chain couples TRBV6-1 to TRBJ1-3; D is unclear. Trimming removed 2 bases at V and 4 bases at J, with 15 bases between. This CDR3 is built from 16 residues. The V gene's germline CDR1 is MNHNS and CDR2 SASEGT. The DNA for the CDR3 is TGTGCCAGCAGTGAACAGTCCGGGATTACGGGAAACACCATATATTTT. It translates to CASSEQSGITGNTIYF.